The rows below give T cell receptor beta chains drawn from one sample of a study of OX40 agonist ivuxolimab in advanced cancers. Measured with immunoSEQ multiplex PCR; TCRdb has only the in-frame clones, and not every one. The sample consists of 55,000 to 85,000 clones, under 90% of them appearing once. Specimen: CD4+ or CD8+ T cells sorted from blood, collected in a trial of the OX40 agonist ivuxolimab. These receptors all stem from an adult with an advanced solid tumor such as melanoma, head and neck, liver or kidney cancer. CDR3s include the opening cysteine and the closing phenylalanine or tryptophan. A D gene is named only where the DNA matches it firmly. Clone size, where shown, is once, few, many, or a class for clones that have expanded.

>TRBV7-6|14|.|TRBJ2-7|.
CASSLGMGGGEQYF
TGTGCCAGCAGCCTCGGGATGGGTGGAGGCGAGCAGTACTTC
>TRBV30|12|.|TRBJ1-5|.
CAWSIHNQPQHF
TGTGCCTGGAGCATTCACAATCAGCCCCAGCATTTT
>TRBV7-3|14|TRBD1|TRBJ2-3|.
CASSRDRSTDTQYF
TGTGCCAGCAGCAGGGACAGAAGCACAGATACGCAGTATTTT
>TRBV6-1|15|.|TRBJ1-1|.
CASREVGSPHGEAFF
TGTGCCAGCAGGGAGGTAGGGAGCCCCCACGGTGAAGCTTTCTTT
>TRBV5-1|13|.|TRBJ2-1|.
CASSIMPLQGLFF
TGCGCCAGCAGCATAATGCCGTTGCAGGGGTTGTTCTTC
>TRBV5-6|13|TRBD2|TRBJ2-1|.
CASSTSVGVEQFF
TGTGCCAGCAGTACTAGCGTCGGGGTTGAGCAGTTCTTC
>TRBV5-4|16|TRBD1|TRBJ2-7|.
CASSLGVGQGSGEQYF
TGTGCCAGCAGCTTGGGAGTGGGACAGGGTTCTGGTGAGCAGTACTTC
>TRBV4-2|16|TRBD2|TRBJ2-1|.
CASSQGAGGSYNEQFF
TGTGCCAGCAGCCAAGGCGCGGGGGGCTCCTACAATGAGCAGTTCTTC
>TRBV19|15|TRBD2|TRBJ2-7|.
CASSIGTSGTYEQYF
TGTGCCAGTAGTATAGGGACTAGCGGGACGTACGAGCAGTACTTC
>TRBV4-1|16|.|TRBJ1-1|.
CASSPWGGGINTEAFF
TGCGCCAGCAGCCCCTGGGGAGGAGGGATAAACACTGAAGCTTTCTTT
>TRBV5-1|16|TRBD2|TRBJ2-5|.
CASSPRAGEVGETQYF
TGCGCCAGCAGCCCGAGGGCGGGGGAAGTGGGAGAGACCCAGTACTTC
>TRBV25-1|16|TRBD2|TRBJ2-1|.
CASSEGRLARWDEQFF
TGTGCCAGCAGTGAGGGCCGACTAGCGAGGTGGGATGAGCAGTTCTTC
>TRBV30|11|TRBD1|TRBJ1-2|.
CACDRDYGYTF
TGTGCCTGCGACAGGGACTATGGCTACACCTTC
>TRBV18|15|TRBD1|TRBJ1-4|.
CASSLGTGVNEKLFF
TGTGCCAGCTCACTCGGGACAGGGGTTAATGAAAAACTGTTTTTT
>TRBV9|15|.|TRBJ1-2|.
CASSVGGNLNYGYTF
TGTGCCAGCAGCGTAGGAGGTAACTTAAACTATGGCTACACCTTC
>TRBV10-1|14|.|TRBJ1-2|.
CASSEYAEAYGYTF
TGCGCCAGCAGTGAGTATGCCGAGGCCTATGGCTACACCTTC
>TRBV9|15|.|TRBJ2-2|once
CASSPQAYYTGELFF
TGTGCCAGCAGCCCCCAGGCTTATTACACCGGGGAGCTGTTTTTT
>TRBV7-9|17|TRBD1|TRBJ1-5|few
CASSPGQGGRGNQPQHF
TGTGCCAGCAGCCCGGGACAGGGGGGTAGGGGCAATCAGCCCCAGCATTTT
>TRBV4-3|15|.|TRBJ1-3|once
CASSGQSLSGNTIYF
TGCGCCAGCAGTGGACAGTCCCTCTCTGGAAACACCATATATTTT
>TRBV30|14|.|TRBJ2-3|.
CAWDGSGFGDTQYF
TGTGCCTGGGACGGCTCGGGTTTCGGAGATACGCAGTATTTT
>TRBV11-2|15|.|TRBJ2-5|.
CASSQPLLVKETQYF
TGTGCCAGCAGCCAGCCATTACTAGTAAAAGAGACCCAGTACTTC
>TRBV10-1|13|.|TRBJ1-5|few
CASRGNSNQPQHF
TGCGCCAGCAGAGGGAATAGCAATCAGCCCCAGCATTTT
>TRBV4-3|16|TRBD1|TRBJ1-1|.
CASSRDRGVKDTEAFF
TGCGCCAGCAGCCGTGACAGGGGGGTAAAGGACACTGAAGCTTTCTTT
>TRBV4-3|16|TRBD2|TRBJ2-3|.
CASSQDSAGSTDTQYF
TGCGCCAGCAGCCAAGATTCAGCGGGGAGCACAGATACGCAGTATTTT
>TRBV29-1|13|TRBD1|TRBJ1-1|.
CSVGQGVLTEAFF
TGCAGCGTTGGCCAGGGGGTTTTGACTGAAGCTTTCTTT
>TRBV29-1|12|.|TRBJ1-1|few
CSVGSGNTEAFF
TGCAGCGTTGGTTCGGGGAACACTGAAGCTTTCTTT
>TRBV2|14|TRBD1|TRBJ1-5|few
CASSADRVDQPQHF
TGTGCCAGCAGTGCAGACAGGGTGGATCAGCCCCAGCATTTT
>TRBV7-9|15|TRBD1|TRBJ1-1|.
CASSWRRGLNAEAFF
TGTGCCAGCAGTTGGCGCAGGGGGCTGAACGCTGAAGCTTTCTTT
>TRBV30|11|.|TRBJ2-7|few
CAWSTGPEQYF
TGTGCCTGGAGTACGGGACCGGAGCAGTACTTC
>TRBV7-2|15|TRBD1|TRBJ2-5|.
CASSRKGQGKETQYF
TGTGCCAGCAGCAGAAAGGGACAGGGAAAAGAGACCCAGTACTTC
>TRBV9|16|.|TRBJ2-1|.
CASSVDGSGGYNEQFF
TGTGCCAGCAGCGTAGACGGTAGCGGAGGCTACAATGAGCAGTTCTTC
>TRBV7-9|14|.|TRBJ1-4|.
CASSLGPEDEKLFF
TGTGCCAGCAGCTTGGGACCAGAGGATGAAAAACTGTTTTTT
>TRBV11-2|16|TRBD2|TRBJ2-5|.
CASSFPAGGLPETQYF
TGTGCCAGCAGCTTTCCAGCGGGGGGGCTCCCAGAGACCCAGTACTTC
>TRBV30|12|.|TRBJ2-5|once
CAWTGTRETQYF
TGTGCCTGGACCGGGACTCGAGAGACCCAGTACTTC
>TRBV5-1|16|TRBD1|TRBJ1-6|.
CASSSQGAENNSPLHF
TGCGCCAGCAGCTCGCAGGGGGCTGAAAATAATTCACCCCTCCACTTT
>TRBV5-1|16|.|TRBJ2-2|.
CASSFLQGPDTGELFF
TGCGCCAGCAGCTTCCTACAGGGTCCGGACACCGGGGAGCTGTTTTTT
>TRBV14|12|.|TRBJ2-1|.
CASSQGKQGQFF
TGTGCCAGCAGCCAAGGGAAGCAAGGGCAGTTCTTC
>TRBV30|12|.|TRBJ1-1|few
CAWDTGNTEAFF
TGTGCCTGGGATACAGGGAACACTGAAGCTTTCTTT
>TRBV30|14|TRBD1|TRBJ1-6|.
CAWNLQGANSPLHF
TGTGCCTGGAACCTACAGGGGGCCAATTCACCCCTCCACTTT
>TRBV18|16|TRBD1|TRBJ1-5|.
CASSPRDSPQGRPQHF
TGTGCCAGCTCACCGCGGGACAGCCCTCAGGGGCGGCCCCAGCATTTT
>TRBV10-3|12|.|TRBJ2-1|once
CAISDFSNEQFF
TGTGCCATCAGTGACTTCAGCAATGAGCAGTTCTTC
>TRBV5-8|14|TRBD1|TRBJ1-6|.
CASSFGTGVPPLHF
TGTGCCAGCAGCTTTGGTACAGGGGTCCCACCCCTCCACTTT